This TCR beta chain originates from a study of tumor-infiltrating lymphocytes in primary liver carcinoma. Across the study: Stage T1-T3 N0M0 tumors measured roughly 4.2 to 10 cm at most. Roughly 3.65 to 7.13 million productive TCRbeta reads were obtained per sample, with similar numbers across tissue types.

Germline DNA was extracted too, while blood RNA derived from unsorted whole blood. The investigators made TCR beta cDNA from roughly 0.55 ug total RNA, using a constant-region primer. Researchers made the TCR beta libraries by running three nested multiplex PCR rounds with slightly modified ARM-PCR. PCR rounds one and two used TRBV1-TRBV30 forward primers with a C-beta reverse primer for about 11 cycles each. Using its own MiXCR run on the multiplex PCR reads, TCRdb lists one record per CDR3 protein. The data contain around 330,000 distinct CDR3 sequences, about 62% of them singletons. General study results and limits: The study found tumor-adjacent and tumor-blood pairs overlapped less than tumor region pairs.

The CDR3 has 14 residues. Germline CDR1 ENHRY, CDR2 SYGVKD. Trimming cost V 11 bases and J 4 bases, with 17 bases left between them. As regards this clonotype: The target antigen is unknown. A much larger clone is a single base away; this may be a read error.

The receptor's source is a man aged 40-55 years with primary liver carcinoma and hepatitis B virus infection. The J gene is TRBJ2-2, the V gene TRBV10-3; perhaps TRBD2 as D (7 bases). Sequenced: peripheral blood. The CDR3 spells CAAKGGSGTGELFF. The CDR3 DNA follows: TGTGCCGCCAAGGGGGGGAGTGGCACCGGGGAGCTGTTTTTT.